Listed below are T cell receptor beta chains from one sample, sequenced in a study of blood T cell repertoires in COVID-19. The data were produced by immunoSEQ multiplex PCR, yet TCRdb's version contains in-frame clones alone and is incomplete. This table has 200,000 to 250,000 clones, approximately 82% appearing once. The sequencing sample was made of peripheral blood. These receptors all come from a man aged 25 to 40 who had recovered from COVID-19. Both conserved end residues are trimmed from each CDR3. The order of the fields is CDR3 length, J gene, D gene, V gene, CDR3 protein. D genes are given only for firm matches.

CDR3 length: 11; J gene: TRBJ1-1; D gene: .; V gene: TRBV6-4; CDR3 protein: ASSDFRGAEAF
CDR3 length: 14; J gene: TRBJ1-2; D gene: TRBD1; V gene: TRBV28; CDR3 protein: ASRTRTGDGAIGYT
CDR3 length: 11; J gene: TRBJ1-2; D gene: .; V gene: TRBV3-1/TRBV3-2; CDR3 protein: ASSQMTGYGYT
CDR3 length: 13; J gene: TRBJ1-5; D gene: .; V gene: TRBV6-5; CDR3 protein: ASSYSQYSNQPQH
CDR3 length: 17; J gene: TRBJ2-2; D gene: TRBD1; V gene: TRBV7-8; CDR3 protein: ASSAPGDSAGRMAGELF
CDR3 length: 15; J gene: TRBJ2-5; D gene: TRBD2; V gene: TRBV18; CDR3 protein: ASSPGLAGGPTETQY
CDR3 length: 13; J gene: TRBJ2-5; D gene: .; V gene: TRBV10-3; CDR3 protein: AISGTAGTQETQY
CDR3 length: 12; J gene: TRBJ1-5; D gene: TRBD1; V gene: TRBV5-8; CDR3 protein: ASSFRGTDQPQH
CDR3 length: 13; J gene: TRBJ1-1; D gene: TRBD1; V gene: TRBV5-1; CDR3 protein: ASKTGTGGDSEAF
CDR3 length: 14; J gene: TRBJ1-5; D gene: .; V gene: TRBV6-1; CDR3 protein: ASSEASGAGGQPQH
CDR3 length: 12; J gene: TRBJ2-5; D gene: TRBD2; V gene: TRBV7-9; CDR3 protein: ASSLRTSGETQY